These T cell receptor beta chains were read from a single sample in a study of T cells in Graves' hyperthyroidism and ophthalmopathy. MiXCR, run by TCRdb on the multiplex PCR reads, gives a single entry per CDR3 protein. The sample lists some 350,000 distinct CDR3 sequences, approximately 15% seen once, with approximately 30% in the top ten. Sequenced material: blood. All receptors come from a young woman with Graves' hyperthyroidism that later progressed to Graves' ophthalmopathy. CDR3s include the opening cysteine and the closing phenylalanine or tryptophan. The D gene is left open where the match is weak. Not every row has a clone size; where given, it reads once, few, many or a size class.

J	D	size	V	CDR3	DNA
TRBJ2-3	TRBD2	-	TRBV19	CASSGRLTSGTYTQYF	TGTGCCAGTTCGGGACGGTTGACTAGCGGGACCTATACGCAGTATTTT
TRBJ2-2	TRBD1	many	TRBV20-1	CSAPWTGRNTGELFF	TGCAGTGCTCCTTGGACAGGGCGAAACACCGGGGAGCTGTTTTTT
TRBJ2-7	TRBD2	many	TRBV28	CAGSFTNLAGTEQYF	TGTGCCGGCAGTTTCACGAATCTAGCGGGAACTGAGCAGTACTTC
TRBJ2-7	TRBD1	-	TRBV20-1	CGGRYRGNEQYF	TGCGGTGGCCGTTACAGGGGCAACGAGCAGTACTTC
TRBJ2-1	TRBD1	once	TRBV7-9	CASSSGQGGTANEQFF	TGTGCCAGCAGCTCCGGACAGGGGGGCACGGCCAATGAGCAGTTCTTC
TRBJ1-1	TRBD1	many	TRBV5-1	CASSPGQGRMNTEAFF	TGCGCCAGCAGCCCGGGACAGGGGCGCATGAACACTGAAGCTTTCTTT
TRBJ2-7	-	many	TRBV7-2	CASSLGQPRWGYEQYF	TGTGCCAGCAGCTTAGGCCAACCACGGTGGGGGTACGAGCAGTACTTC
TRBJ1-2	-	many	TRBV2	CASTEGAGTGYGYTF	TGTGCCAGCACCGAAGGTGCAGGGACGGGTTATGGCTACACCTTC
TRBJ2-5	TRBD1	few	TRBV29-1	CSQTTGTGFEETQYF	TGCAGCCAAACGACCGGGACAGGGTTTGAGGAGACCCAGTACTTC
TRBJ2-2	-	-	TRBV5-1	CASSFVRGLDSTTGELFF	TGCGCCAGCAGCTTTGTGAGGGGTTTGGACAGCACCACCGGGGAGCTGTTTTTT
TRBJ2-7	-	many	TRBV6-2/TRBV6-3	CASSSLSEGLSYEQYF	TGTGCCAGCAGTTCCTTAAGCGAAGGGCTCTCCTACGAGCAGTACTTC
TRBJ1-6	-	-	TRBV28	CASSFQKSSYNSPLHF	TGTGCCAGCAGTTTCCAGAAGAGCTCCTATAATTCACCCCTCCACTTT
TRBJ2-1	-	many	TRBV24-1	CATSDLGDGTSNNEQFF	TGTGCCACCAGTGATTTAGGTGACGGGACTTCCAACAATGAGCAGTTCTTC
TRBJ1-4	TRBD1	-	TRBV3-1	CASSQDRDPRTGGFNEKLFF	TGTGCCAGCAGCCAAGATCGGGACCCGAGAACAGGGGGCTTTAATGAAAAACTGTTTTTT
TRBJ1-6	-	-	TRBV9	CASSDWTDNSPLHF	TGTGCCAGCAGCGATTGGACAGATAATTCACCCCTCCACTTT
TRBJ2-5	-	-	TRBV5-1	CASSTTTGVLQETQYF	TGCGCCAGCTCCACGACCACCGGGGTACTCCAAGAGACCCAGTACTTC
TRBJ1-4	-	many	TRBV18	CASSPQRASTNEKLFF	TGTGCCAGCTCACCACAACGAGCGTCAACTAATGAAAAACTGTTTTTT
TRBJ2-5	TRBD2	many	TRBV5-5	CASSPLAGQSETQYF	TGTGCCAGCAGCCCGCTAGCGGGGCAGAGCGAGACCCAGTACTTC
TRBJ1-6	-	few	TRBV20-1	CSARDFGRVRSPLHF	TGCAGTGCTAGAGATTTTGGGAGAGTTCGGTCACCCCTCCACTTT
TRBJ2-6	-	many	TRBV7-2	CASRTDSGANVLTF	TGTGCCAGCAGAACCGACTCTGGGGCCAACGTCCTGACTTTC
TRBJ2-1	-	-	TRBV7-9	CASSSGPLDEQFF	TGTGCCAGCAGTTCCGGGCCCCTCGATGAGCAGTTCTTC
TRBJ1-2	-	many	TRBV6-1	CASSEEGITDGYTF	TGTGCCAGCAGTGAAGAGGGGATTACAGATGGCTACACCTTC
TRBJ1-2	-	few	TRBV20-1	CSAFRGVGGYTF	TGCAGTGCCTTCAGGGGAGTTGGTGGCTACACCTTC
TRBJ2-1	TRBD2	many	TRBV20-1	CSAREYGLAAYNEQFF	TGCAGTGCTAGAGAGTACGGACTAGCGGCTTACAATGAGCAGTTCTTC
TRBJ1-6	TRBD1	-	TRBV20-1	CSARAPGTGSIWGSPLHF	TGCAGTGCTAGAGCCCCCGGGACAGGTTCCATCTGGGGGTCACCCCTCCACTTT
TRBJ2-6	TRBD2	few	TRBV6-8	CASILSGSSLSGANVLTF	TGTGCCAGCATCCTTAGCGGGAGCTCCCTATCTGGGGCCAACGTCCTGACTTTC
TRBJ2-7	-	few	TRBV27	CASSPTSQVHEQYF	TGTGCCAGCAGTCCCACGTCACAGGTCCACGAGCAGTACTTC
TRBJ1-1	-	many	TRBV30	CAWSMDTEAFF	TGTGCCTGGAGTATGGACACTGAAGCTTTCTTT
TRBJ2-3	TRBD1	many	TRBV5-1	CASSARQGWTDTQYF	TGCGCCAGCAGCGCACGACAGGGCTGGACAGATACGCAGTATTTT
TRBJ2-5	-	few	TRBV5-1	CASSLISPQSETQYF	TGCGCCAGCAGCTTGATCAGCCCGCAGTCCGAGACCCAGTACTTC